This T cell receptor (beta chain) was sequenced during a study of post-analysis software for immune sequencing data. Study at large: Some patients lacked subtype; others had relapsing-remitting, secondary progressive or progressive-relapsing disease. Findings and limits, study-wide: TRBV segments more frequent in patients than in controls numbered about 5 and included TRBV5-6, TRBV5-1 and TRBV20-1.

This CDR3 is 16 amino acids long. V trimming: 0 bases; J trimming: 2 bases; junction bases outside the gene matches: 7. The germline V gene encodes CDR1 SGDLS and CDR2 YYNGEE. Unique molecular identifiers were carried by the TCR beta cDNA libraries. cDNA molecules numbering roughly 0.5 million came from roughly 1 to 10 million T cells. Each CDR3 protein gets one entry after TCRdb re-called the PCR reads with MiXCR. The repertoire includes 450,000 to 650,000 distinct CDR3 sequences, 44% of them detected once, and 1.5% to 2% sits in the top ten. A few counts support this clonotype. Its antigen is not identified.

V is TRBV9 and J is TRBJ2-7; 8 bases line up with TRBD1. The clonotype was recovered from a girl between 10 and 17 years old with multiple sclerosis. Sequencing was carried out using blood. The CDR3 bases are TGTGCCAGCAGCGTAGGGACAGGGATAGGGACCTACGAGCAGTACTTC. Its protein product is CASSVGTGIGTYEQYF.